This T cell receptor beta chain was identified in a study of blood T cell repertoires in COVID-19. Study-level background: The cDNA or gDNA used as material had been derived from T cells, B-cell-depleted T cells, or PBMCs.

Germline CDR1 and CDR2: SGHNT and YYREEE (reference sequence). Trimming stripped 2 bases from V and 6 bases from J, with 12 bases between. This CDR3 is 13 amino acids long. Produced via immunoSEQ multiplex PCR; TCRdb's table is partial and in-frame only. Of 200,000 to 250,000 clones detected, roughly 83% appear once; the ten largest clones hold approximately 7%. The V gene is TRBV5-4, the J gene TRBJ2-7, with D maybe TRBD2 (5 bases). The source material was peripheral blood. The source of this sequence is a woman aged 50 to 60 with acute or convalescent COVID-19. The CDR3 sequence is CASSFRVEGEQYF. CDR3 coding DNA: TGTGCCAGCAGCTTTCGGGTAGAGGGCGAGCAGTACTTC.